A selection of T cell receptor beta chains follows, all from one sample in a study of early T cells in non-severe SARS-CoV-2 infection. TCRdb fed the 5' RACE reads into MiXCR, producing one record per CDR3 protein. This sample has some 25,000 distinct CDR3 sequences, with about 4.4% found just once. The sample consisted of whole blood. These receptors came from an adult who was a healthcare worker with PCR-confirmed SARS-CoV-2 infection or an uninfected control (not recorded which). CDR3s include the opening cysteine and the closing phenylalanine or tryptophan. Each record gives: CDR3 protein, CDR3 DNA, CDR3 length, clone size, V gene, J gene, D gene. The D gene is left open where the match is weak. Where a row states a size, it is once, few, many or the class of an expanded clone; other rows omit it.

CDR3 protein: CSVVPGGDTQYF; CDR3 DNA: TGCAGCGTTGTCCCGGGCGGGGATACGCAGTATTTT; CDR3 length: 12; clone size: medium-sized; V gene: TRBV29-1; J gene: TRBJ2-3; D gene: .
CDR3 protein: CASSSSRGRRYQETQYF; CDR3 DNA: TGTGCCAGCAGTTCATCGCGGGGGCGACGGTACCAAGAGACCCAGTACTTC; CDR3 length: 17; clone size: many; V gene: TRBV28; J gene: TRBJ2-5; D gene: .
CDR3 protein: CAITPGNTPFF; CDR3 DNA: TGTGCCATCACACCTGGAAATACCCCCTTCTTC; CDR3 length: 11; clone size: many; V gene: TRBV30; J gene: TRBJ1-2; D gene: .
CDR3 protein: CASRKAGGNEQFF; CDR3 DNA: TGTGCCAGCCGTAAGGCGGGGGGGAATGAGCAGTTCTTC; CDR3 length: 13; clone size: many; V gene: TRBV6-2/TRBV6-3; J gene: TRBJ2-1; D gene: TRBD2
CDR3 protein: CASSNSGGRGHYNEQFF; CDR3 DNA: TGTGCCAGTAGTAATTCCGGAGGGCGGGGGCACTACAATGAGCAGTTCTTC; CDR3 length: 17; clone size: many; V gene: TRBV19; J gene: TRBJ2-1; D gene: .
CDR3 protein: CATSDHRTPGYTF; CDR3 DNA: TGTGCCACCAGTGACCATCGGACGCCCGGCTACACCTTC; CDR3 length: 13; clone size: many; V gene: TRBV24-1; J gene: TRBJ1-2; D gene: .
CDR3 protein: CATSDHRLAGLSRGTGELFF; CDR3 DNA: TGTGCCACCAGTGACCATCGACTAGCGGGACTATCGCGAGGCACCGGGGAGCTGTTTTTT; CDR3 length: 20; clone size: few; V gene: TRBV24-1; J gene: TRBJ2-2; D gene: TRBD2
CDR3 protein: CASSEGGQTQETQYF; CDR3 DNA: TGTGCCAGCAGTGAGGGAGGCCAGACTCAAGAGACCCAGTACTTC; CDR3 length: 15; clone size: many; V gene: TRBV2; J gene: TRBJ2-5; D gene: .
CDR3 protein: CASSSGDRGISF; CDR3 DNA: TGTGCCAGCAGCTCCGGGGACAGGGGGATAAGCTTC; CDR3 length: 12; clone size: many; V gene: TRBV7-3; J gene: TRBJ1-2; D gene: TRBD1
CDR3 protein: CASSPPTSGMREQYF; CDR3 DNA: TGTGCCAGCAGCCCCCCTACTAGCGGGATGAGGGAGCAGTACTTC; CDR3 length: 15; clone size: many; V gene: TRBV7-2; J gene: TRBJ2-7; D gene: TRBD2
CDR3 protein: CASRQGARDYGYTF; CDR3 DNA: TGTGCCAGCAGACAGGGGGCGAGGGACTATGGCTACACCTTC; CDR3 length: 14; clone size: many; V gene: TRBV6-6; J gene: TRBJ1-2; D gene: TRBD1
CDR3 protein: CAMDLPTYEQYF; CDR3 DNA: TGTGCCATGGACCTGCCTACCTACGAGCAGTACTTC; CDR3 length: 12; clone size: many; V gene: TRBV30; J gene: TRBJ2-7; D gene: .
CDR3 protein: CSVVGNTEAFF; CDR3 DNA: TGCAGCGTTGTTGGCAACACTGAAGCTTTCTTT; CDR3 length: 11; clone size: many; V gene: TRBV29-1; J gene: TRBJ1-1; D gene: .
CDR3 protein: CASSPSFTEWHEQYF; CDR3 DNA: TGTGCCAGCAGCCCCTCCTTCACCGAGTGGCACGAGCAGTACTTC; CDR3 length: 15; clone size: many; V gene: TRBV7-2; J gene: TRBJ2-7; D gene: .
CDR3 protein: CASATSSDRIALHF; CDR3 DNA: TGTGCCAGCGCCACGTCTTCAGACAGAATAGCCCTCCACTTT; CDR3 length: 14; clone size: many; V gene: TRBV11-2; J gene: TRBJ1-6; D gene: .
CDR3 protein: CATAVSPQGHGYTF; CDR3 DNA: TGTGCCACCGCAGTGAGCCCCCAGGGGCATGGCTACACCTTC; CDR3 length: 14; clone size: many; V gene: TRBV15; J gene: TRBJ1-2; D gene: .
CDR3 protein: CASSQPGTLHF; CDR3 DNA: TGTGCCAGCAGCCAACCAGGAACCCTCCACTTT; CDR3 length: 11; clone size: many; V gene: TRBV6-2/TRBV6-3; J gene: TRBJ1-6; D gene: .
CDR3 protein: CAIGGRRDSPLHF; CDR3 DNA: TGTGCCATCGGAGGACGTCGGGATTCACCCCTCCACTTT; CDR3 length: 13; clone size: many; V gene: TRBV6-5; J gene: TRBJ1-6; D gene: .
CDR3 protein: CASSLAGITGELFF; CDR3 DNA: TGCGCCAGCAGCTTGGCCGGAATCACCGGGGAGCTGTTTTTT; CDR3 length: 14; clone size: many; V gene: TRBV5-1; J gene: TRBJ2-2; D gene: .
CDR3 protein: CASSFGRDRGNSPLHF; CDR3 DNA: TGTGCCAGCAGCTTTGGCCGGGACAGGGGTAATTCACCCCTCCACTTT; CDR3 length: 16; clone size: many; V gene: TRBV7-8; J gene: TRBJ1-6; D gene: TRBD1
CDR3 protein: CASSLPTTRTGLRAKNIQYF; CDR3 DNA: TGTGCCAGCAGTTTACCTACGACCCGCACAGGCCTGAGGGCCAAAAACATTCAGTACTTC; CDR3 length: 20; clone size: many; V gene: TRBV28; J gene: TRBJ2-4; D gene: .
CDR3 protein: CATGGWSYNEQFF; CDR3 DNA: TGTGCCACAGGAGGGTGGTCCTACAATGAGCAGTTCTTC; CDR3 length: 13; clone size: many; V gene: TRBV15; J gene: TRBJ2-1; D gene: .
CDR3 protein: CASRHRLASQETQYF; CDR3 DNA: TGTGCCAGCAGGCATCGACTAGCCAGCCAAGAGACCCAGTACTTC; CDR3 length: 15; clone size: many; V gene: TRBV6-6; J gene: TRBJ2-5; D gene: TRBD2
CDR3 protein: CASSFGTGAYNEQFF; CDR3 DNA: TGTGCCAGCAGCTTCGGGACAGGGGCCTACAATGAGCAGTTCTTC; CDR3 length: 15; clone size: many; V gene: TRBV7-8; J gene: TRBJ2-1; D gene: TRBD1
CDR3 protein: CASSLSFEQYF; CDR3 DNA: TGTGCCAGCAGCTTAAGTTTTGAGCAGTACTTC; CDR3 length: 11; clone size: many; V gene: TRBV7-9; J gene: TRBJ2-7; D gene: .
CDR3 protein: CSAGSGGTQETQYF; CDR3 DNA: TGCAGTGCTGGGAGCGGGGGGACACAAGAGACCCAGTACTTC; CDR3 length: 14; clone size: many; V gene: TRBV20-1; J gene: TRBJ2-5; D gene: TRBD2
CDR3 protein: CASKGGKNEQFF; CDR3 DNA: TGTGCCAGCAAAGGGGGGAAGAATGAGCAGTTCTTC; CDR3 length: 12; clone size: few; V gene: TRBV6-2/TRBV6-3; J gene: TRBJ2-1; D gene: .
CDR3 protein: CASSLGIAGELFF; CDR3 DNA: TGTGCCAGCAGTCTAGGGATTGCCGGGGAGCTGTTTTTT; CDR3 length: 13; clone size: many; V gene: TRBV7-3; J gene: TRBJ2-2; D gene: .
CDR3 protein: CASSSSVNGGSSYNEQFF; CDR3 DNA: TGTGCCAGCAGCTCCTCCGTAAACGGGGGAAGCTCCTACAATGAGCAGTTCTTC; CDR3 length: 18; clone size: many; V gene: TRBV7-6; J gene: TRBJ2-1; D gene: .
CDR3 protein: CATSRPGSEYGYTF; CDR3 DNA: TGTGCCACCAGCAGACCGGGGAGTGAGTATGGCTACACCTTC; CDR3 length: 14; clone size: .; V gene: TRBV15; J gene: TRBJ1-2; D gene: .
CDR3 protein: CASSYGDTQETQYF; CDR3 DNA: TGCGCCAGCAGCTACGGGGACACTCAAGAGACCCAGTACTTC; CDR3 length: 14; clone size: many; V gene: TRBV5-1; J gene: TRBJ2-5; D gene: .
CDR3 protein: CASSLVTSGAFGYNEQFF; CDR3 DNA: TGTGCCAGCAGCTTAGTTACTAGCGGGGCTTTCGGCTACAATGAGCAGTTCTTC; CDR3 length: 18; clone size: many; V gene: TRBV13; J gene: TRBJ2-1; D gene: TRBD2
CDR3 protein: CASRNRPDEAFF; CDR3 DNA: TGTGCCAGCAGAAATAGACCCGATGAAGCTTTCTTT; CDR3 length: 12; clone size: many; V gene: TRBV6-1; J gene: TRBJ1-1; D gene: .
CDR3 protein: CASSQESLAAIDTGELFF; CDR3 DNA: TGCGCCAGCAGCCAAGAGTCCCTAGCAGCAATTGACACCGGGGAGCTGTTTTTT; CDR3 length: 18; clone size: many; V gene: TRBV4-3; J gene: TRBJ2-2; D gene: .
CDR3 protein: CASSLPLGTAGNTIYF; CDR3 DNA: TGTGCCAGCAGCCTACCTCTGGGGACGGCTGGAAACACCATATATTTT; CDR3 length: 16; clone size: many; V gene: TRBV7-2; J gene: TRBJ1-3; D gene: .
CDR3 protein: CASSTLNEKLFF; CDR3 DNA: TGTGCCAGCAGTACCCTTAATGAAAAACTGTTTTTT; CDR3 length: 12; clone size: few; V gene: TRBV6-6; J gene: TRBJ1-4; D gene: .
CDR3 protein: CASSPNSGVPGNTIYF; CDR3 DNA: TGCGCCAGCAGCCCAAATTCAGGGGTCCCAGGAAACACCATATATTTT; CDR3 length: 16; clone size: many; V gene: TRBV4-3; J gene: TRBJ1-3; D gene: .
CDR3 protein: CASSPLVGATSSYNSPLHF; CDR3 DNA: TGCGCCAGCAGTCCCCTTGTTGGAGCCACTAGCTCCTATAATTCACCCCTCCACTTT; CDR3 length: 19; clone size: medium-sized; V gene: TRBV23-1; J gene: TRBJ1-6; D gene: .
CDR3 protein: CASTGQVLEAFF; CDR3 DNA: TGTGCCAGTACTGGACAGGTTCTTGAAGCTTTCTTT; CDR3 length: 12; clone size: many; V gene: TRBV7-9; J gene: TRBJ1-1; D gene: TRBD1
CDR3 protein: CASSSGRVPDQPQHF; CDR3 DNA: TGTGCCAGCAGTTCTGGTAGGGTCCCCGATCAGCCCCAGCATTTT; CDR3 length: 15; clone size: many; V gene: TRBV28; J gene: TRBJ1-5; D gene: .
CDR3 protein: CSAHPPGRTETQYF; CDR3 DNA: TGCAGTGCTCATCCCCCCGGGAGGACGGAGACCCAGTACTTC; CDR3 length: 14; clone size: few; V gene: TRBV20-1; J gene: TRBJ2-5; D gene: TRBD2
CDR3 protein: CASGRALGSEQYF; CDR3 DNA: TGTGCTAGTGGCCGGGCCCTCGGCTCCGAGCAGTACTTC; CDR3 length: 13; clone size: many; V gene: TRBV12-5; J gene: TRBJ2-7; D gene: .
CDR3 protein: CASSQVPPRREVAEAFF; CDR3 DNA: TGCGCCAGCAGCCAAGTCCCACCTCGGAGAGAAGTCGCTGAAGCTTTCTTT; CDR3 length: 17; clone size: .; V gene: TRBV4-3; J gene: TRBJ1-1; D gene: .
CDR3 protein: CSIVQDRLTEAFF; CDR3 DNA: TGCAGCATTGTCCAGGACAGACTCACTGAAGCTTTCTTT; CDR3 length: 13; clone size: many; V gene: TRBV29-1; J gene: TRBJ1-1; D gene: .
CDR3 protein: CASSLRLGEVRAFF; CDR3 DNA: TGTGCCAGCAGCTTACGGTTAGGGGAGGTTAGAGCTTTCTTT; CDR3 length: 14; clone size: many; V gene: TRBV11-2; J gene: TRBJ1-1; D gene: .
CDR3 protein: CASSLLAGEETQYF; CDR3 DNA: TGTGCCAGCAGCTTACTAGCGGGAGAGGAGACCCAGTACTTC; CDR3 length: 14; clone size: many; V gene: TRBV7-8; J gene: TRBJ2-5; D gene: TRBD2
CDR3 protein: CASSDRAGEWFGEQYF; CDR3 DNA: TGCGCCAGCAGTGACAGAGCGGGAGAATGGTTTGGCGAGCAGTACTTC; CDR3 length: 16; clone size: many; V gene: TRBV10-1; J gene: TRBJ2-7; D gene: TRBD2
CDR3 protein: CAWRRSVWGTDTQYF; CDR3 DNA: TGTGCCTGGAGACGGTCCGTGTGGGGCACAGATACGCAGTATTTT; CDR3 length: 15; clone size: .; V gene: TRBV30; J gene: TRBJ2-3; D gene: .
CDR3 protein: CAISRGQKTDTQYF; CDR3 DNA: TGTGCCATCAGTAGGGGACAGAAGACAGATACGCAGTATTTT; CDR3 length: 14; clone size: many; V gene: TRBV10-3; J gene: TRBJ2-3; D gene: TRBD1
CDR3 protein: CASSLDGGDGREAFF; CDR3 DNA: TGTGCCAGCAGCTTAGACGGGGGAGACGGTAGAGAAGCTTTCTTT; CDR3 length: 15; clone size: many; V gene: TRBV11-3; J gene: TRBJ1-1; D gene: .
CDR3 protein: CASSLDGQVPTEAFF; CDR3 DNA: TGTGCCAGCAGCTTAGACGGACAGGTACCCACTGAAGCTTTCTTT; CDR3 length: 15; clone size: .; V gene: TRBV7-2; J gene: TRBJ1-1; D gene: TRBD1
CDR3 protein: CATGQEKADEQYF; CDR3 DNA: TGTGCCACCGGACAGGAGAAAGCCGACGAGCAGTACTTC; CDR3 length: 13; clone size: many; V gene: TRBV2; J gene: TRBJ2-7; D gene: TRBD1
CDR3 protein: CSARPGLAGDETQYF; CDR3 DNA: TGCAGTGCTAGGCCCGGACTAGCGGGAGATGAGACCCAGTACTTC; CDR3 length: 15; clone size: few; V gene: TRBV20-1; J gene: TRBJ2-5; D gene: TRBD2